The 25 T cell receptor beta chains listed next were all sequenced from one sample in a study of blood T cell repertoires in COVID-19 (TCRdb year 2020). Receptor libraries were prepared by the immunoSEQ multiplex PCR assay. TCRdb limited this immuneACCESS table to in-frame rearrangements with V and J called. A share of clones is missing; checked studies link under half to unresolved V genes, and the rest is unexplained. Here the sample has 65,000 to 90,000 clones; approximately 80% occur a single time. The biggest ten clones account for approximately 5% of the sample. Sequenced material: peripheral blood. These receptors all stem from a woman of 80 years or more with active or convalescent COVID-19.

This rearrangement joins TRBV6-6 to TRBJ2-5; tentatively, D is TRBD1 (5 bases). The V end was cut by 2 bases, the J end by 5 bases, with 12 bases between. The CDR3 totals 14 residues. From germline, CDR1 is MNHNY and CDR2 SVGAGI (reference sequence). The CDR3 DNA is TGTGCCAGCAGTTACCTTGGGGCAGGGGAGACCCAGTACTTC. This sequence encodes CASSYLGAGETQYF.

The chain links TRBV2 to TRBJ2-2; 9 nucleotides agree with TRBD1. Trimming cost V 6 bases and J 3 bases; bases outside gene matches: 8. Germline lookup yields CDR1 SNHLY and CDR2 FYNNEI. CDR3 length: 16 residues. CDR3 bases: TGTGCCAGCAGCTCCCCGACAGGGGGGTACACCGGGGAGCTGTTTTTT. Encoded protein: CASSSPTGGYTGELFF.

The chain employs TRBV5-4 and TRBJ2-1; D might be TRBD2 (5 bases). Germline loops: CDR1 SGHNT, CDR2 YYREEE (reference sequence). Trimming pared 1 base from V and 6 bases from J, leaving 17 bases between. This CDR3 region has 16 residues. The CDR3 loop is CASSLLLSVTSNEQFF. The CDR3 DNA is TGTGCCAGCAGCTTGTTGCTTAGCGTAACATCCAATGAGCAGTTCTTC.

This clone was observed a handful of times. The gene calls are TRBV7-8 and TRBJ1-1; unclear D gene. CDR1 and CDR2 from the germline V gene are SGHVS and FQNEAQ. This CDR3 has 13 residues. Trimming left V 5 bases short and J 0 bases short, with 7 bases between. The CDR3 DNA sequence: TGTGCCAGCAGCCGAATCATGAACACTGAAGCTTTCTTT. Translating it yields CASSRIMNTEAFF.

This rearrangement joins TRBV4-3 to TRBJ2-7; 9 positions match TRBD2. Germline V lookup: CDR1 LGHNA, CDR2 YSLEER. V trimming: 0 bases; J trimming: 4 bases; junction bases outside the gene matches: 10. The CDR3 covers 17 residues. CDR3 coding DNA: TGCGCCAGCAGCCAAGAAGCGGGGACTAGCTTATTTTACGAGCAGTACTTC. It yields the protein CASSQEAGTSLFYEQYF.

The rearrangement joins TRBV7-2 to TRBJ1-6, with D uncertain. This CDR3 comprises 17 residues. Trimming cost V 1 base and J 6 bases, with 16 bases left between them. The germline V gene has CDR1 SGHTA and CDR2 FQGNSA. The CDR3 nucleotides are TGTGCCAGCAGCTTAGTCTGGTGGCCCACGGGTAATTCACCCCTCCACTTT. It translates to CASSLVWWPTGNSPLHF.

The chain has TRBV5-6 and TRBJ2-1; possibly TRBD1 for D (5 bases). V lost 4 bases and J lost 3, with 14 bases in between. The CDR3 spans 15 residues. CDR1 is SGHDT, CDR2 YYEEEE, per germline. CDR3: CASSPLGDSYNEQFF. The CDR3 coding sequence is TGTGCCAGCAGCCCCCTTGGCGACAGCTACAATGAGCAGTTCTTC.

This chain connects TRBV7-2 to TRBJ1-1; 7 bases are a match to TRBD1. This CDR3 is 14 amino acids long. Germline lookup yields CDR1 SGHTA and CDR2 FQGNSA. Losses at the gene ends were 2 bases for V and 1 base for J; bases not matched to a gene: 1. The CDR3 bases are TGTGCCAGCAGCTTAAGGGACAGGAACACTGAAGCTTTCTTT. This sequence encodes CASSLRDRNTEAFF.

The CDR3 DNA follows: TGTGCCAGCAGCTTGTGGTGGGCTAGCGGGAGTTCATCCTACAATGAGCAGTTCTTC. Amino acid sequence: CASSLWWASGSSSYNEQFF. The rearrangement uses TRBV5-6 and TRBJ2-1; 10 nucleotides match TRBD2. Germline V lookup: CDR1 SGHDT, CDR2 YYEEEE. Germline trimming cut 1 base from V and 1 base from J; bases unmatched to any gene: 11. This CDR3 comprises 19 residues.

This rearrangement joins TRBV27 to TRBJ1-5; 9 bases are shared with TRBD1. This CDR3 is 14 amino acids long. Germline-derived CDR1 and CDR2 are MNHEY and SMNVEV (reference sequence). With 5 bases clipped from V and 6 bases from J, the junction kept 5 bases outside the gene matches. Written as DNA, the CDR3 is TGTGCCAGCAGTACCACAGGGGGCCTTCAGCCCCAGCATTTT. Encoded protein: CASSTTGGLQPQHF.

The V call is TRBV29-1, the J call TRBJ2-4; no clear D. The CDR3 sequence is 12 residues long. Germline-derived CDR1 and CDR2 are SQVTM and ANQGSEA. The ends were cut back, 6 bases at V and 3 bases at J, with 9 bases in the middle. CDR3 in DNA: TGCAGCGTCTCTACAGACAAAAACATTCAGTACTTC. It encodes CSVSTDKNIQYF.

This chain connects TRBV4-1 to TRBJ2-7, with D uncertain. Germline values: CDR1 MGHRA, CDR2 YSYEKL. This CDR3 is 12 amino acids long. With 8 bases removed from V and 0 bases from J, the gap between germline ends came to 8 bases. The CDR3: CASQGASYEQYF. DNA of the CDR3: TGCGCCAGCCAAGGAGCCTCCTACGAGCAGTACTTC.

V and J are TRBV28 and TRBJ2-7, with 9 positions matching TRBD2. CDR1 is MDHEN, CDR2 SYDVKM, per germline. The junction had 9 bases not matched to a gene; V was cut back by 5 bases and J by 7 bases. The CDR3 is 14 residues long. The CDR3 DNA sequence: TGTGCCAGCAGTCCACCAGGACTAGCGCGTGAGCAGTACTTC. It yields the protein CASSPPGLAREQYF. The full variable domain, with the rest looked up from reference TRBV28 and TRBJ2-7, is DVKVTQSSRYLVKRTGEKVFLECVQDMDHENMFWYRQDPGLGLRLIYFSYDVKMKEKGDIPEGYSVSREKKERFSLILESASTNQTSMYLCASSPPGLAREQYFGPGTRLTVT.

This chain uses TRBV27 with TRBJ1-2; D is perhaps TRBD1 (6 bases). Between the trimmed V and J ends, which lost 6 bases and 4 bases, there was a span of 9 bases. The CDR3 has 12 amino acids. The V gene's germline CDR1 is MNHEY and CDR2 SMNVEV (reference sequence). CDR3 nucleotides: TGTGCCAGCAGGCAGGGGTCCTATGGCTACACCTTC. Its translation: CASRQGSYGYTF.

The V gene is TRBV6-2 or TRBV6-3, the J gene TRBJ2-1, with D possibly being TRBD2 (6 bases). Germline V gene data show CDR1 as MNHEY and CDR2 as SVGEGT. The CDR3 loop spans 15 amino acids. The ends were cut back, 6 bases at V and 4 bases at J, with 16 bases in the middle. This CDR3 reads CASSSHGGVYNEQFF. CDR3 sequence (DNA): TGTGCCAGCAGCTCCCACGGGGGTGTTTACAATGAGCAGTTCTTC.

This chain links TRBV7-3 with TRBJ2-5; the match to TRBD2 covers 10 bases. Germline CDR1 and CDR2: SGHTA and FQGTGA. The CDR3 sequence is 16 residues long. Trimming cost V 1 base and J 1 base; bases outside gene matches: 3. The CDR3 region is CASSLSSSGGQETQYF. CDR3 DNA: TGTGCCAGCAGCTTAAGCTCTAGCGGGGGCCAAGAGACCCAGTACTTC.

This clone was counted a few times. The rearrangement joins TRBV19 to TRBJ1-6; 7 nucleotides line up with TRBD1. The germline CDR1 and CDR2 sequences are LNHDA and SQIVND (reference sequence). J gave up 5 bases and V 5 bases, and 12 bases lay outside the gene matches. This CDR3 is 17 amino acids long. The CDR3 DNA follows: TGTGCCAGTAGTGTTAGACAGGGTTGGTTGGATAATTCACCCCTCCACTTT. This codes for CASSVRQGWLDNSPLHF.

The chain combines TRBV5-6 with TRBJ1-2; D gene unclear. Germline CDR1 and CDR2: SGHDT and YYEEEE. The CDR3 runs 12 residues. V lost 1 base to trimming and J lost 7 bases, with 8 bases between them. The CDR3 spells CASSLSSGGYTF. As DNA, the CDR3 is TGTGCCAGCAGCTTGTCTTCGGGTGGCTACACCTTC.

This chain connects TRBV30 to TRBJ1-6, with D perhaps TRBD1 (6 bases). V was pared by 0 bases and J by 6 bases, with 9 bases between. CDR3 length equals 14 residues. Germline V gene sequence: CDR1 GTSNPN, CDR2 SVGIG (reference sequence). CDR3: CAWSVGGGNSPLHF. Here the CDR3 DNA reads TGTGCCTGGAGTGTAGGGGGGGGTAATTCACCCCTCCACTTT.

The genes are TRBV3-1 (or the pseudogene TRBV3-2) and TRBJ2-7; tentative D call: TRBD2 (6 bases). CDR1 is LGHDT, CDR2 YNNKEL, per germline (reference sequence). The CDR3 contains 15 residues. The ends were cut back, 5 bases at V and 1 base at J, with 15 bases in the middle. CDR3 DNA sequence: TGTGCCAGCAGCGACACCCGGGACTTTTCCTACGAGCAGTACTTC. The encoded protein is CASSDTRDFSYEQYF.

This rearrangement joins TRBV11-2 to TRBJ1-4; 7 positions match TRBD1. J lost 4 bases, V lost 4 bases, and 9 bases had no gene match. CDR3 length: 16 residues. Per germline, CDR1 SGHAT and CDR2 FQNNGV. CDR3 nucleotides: TGTGCCAGCAGCTCACTCCGGACAGGTTTTAATGAAAAACTGTTTTTT. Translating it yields CASSSLRTGFNEKLFF.

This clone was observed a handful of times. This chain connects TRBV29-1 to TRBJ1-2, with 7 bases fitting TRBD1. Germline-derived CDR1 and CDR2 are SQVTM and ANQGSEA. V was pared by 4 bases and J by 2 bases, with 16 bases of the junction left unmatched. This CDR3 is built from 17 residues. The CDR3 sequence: CSVVRDTGALSNYGYTF. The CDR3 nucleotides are TGCAGCGTTGTAAGGGACACAGGGGCCCTCTCAAACTATGGCTACACCTTC.

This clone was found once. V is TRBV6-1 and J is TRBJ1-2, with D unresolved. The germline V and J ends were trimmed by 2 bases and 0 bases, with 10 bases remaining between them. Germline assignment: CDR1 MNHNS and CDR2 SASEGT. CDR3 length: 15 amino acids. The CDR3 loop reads CASSELGPANYGYTF. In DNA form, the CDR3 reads TGTGCCAGCAGTGAACTGGGCCCAGCTAACTATGGCTACACCTTC.

CDR3 sequence reads: CASSPGGGVITEAFF. The CDR3 bases are TGTGCCAGCAGCCCCGGGGGGGGAGTGATCACTGAAGCTTTCTTT. The rearrangement uses TRBV2 and TRBJ1-1; possible D gene TRBD1, 5 bases. Looked up from germline, CDR1 is SNHLY and CDR2 is FYNNEI. Trimming cost V 6 bases and J 4 bases, with 18 bases left between them. CDR3 length: 15 residues.

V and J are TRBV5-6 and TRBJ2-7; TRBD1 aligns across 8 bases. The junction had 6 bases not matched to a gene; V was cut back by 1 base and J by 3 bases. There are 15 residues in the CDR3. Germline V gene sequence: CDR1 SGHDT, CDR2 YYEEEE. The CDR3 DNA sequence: TGTGCCAGCAGCTTGATTACAGGGGGACACTACGAGCAGTACTTC. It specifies CASSLITGGHYEQYF. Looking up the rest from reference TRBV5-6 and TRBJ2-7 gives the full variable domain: DAGVTQSPTHLIKTRGQQVTLRCSPKSGHDTVSWYQQALGQGPQFIFQYYEEEERQRGNFPDRFSGHQFPNYSSELNVNALLLGDSALYLCASSLITGGHYEQYFGPGTRLTVT.